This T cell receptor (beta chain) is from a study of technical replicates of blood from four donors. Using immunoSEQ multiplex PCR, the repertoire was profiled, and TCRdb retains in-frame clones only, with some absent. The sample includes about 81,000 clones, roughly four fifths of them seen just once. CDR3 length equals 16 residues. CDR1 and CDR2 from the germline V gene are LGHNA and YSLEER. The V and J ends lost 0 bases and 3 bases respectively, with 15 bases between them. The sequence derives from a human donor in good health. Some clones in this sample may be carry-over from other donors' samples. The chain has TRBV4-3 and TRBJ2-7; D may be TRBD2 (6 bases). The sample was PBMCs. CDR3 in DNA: TGCGCCAGCAGCCAAGACGGCCAGGGAGGATACTACGAGCAGTACTTC. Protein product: CASSQDGQGGYYEQYF.